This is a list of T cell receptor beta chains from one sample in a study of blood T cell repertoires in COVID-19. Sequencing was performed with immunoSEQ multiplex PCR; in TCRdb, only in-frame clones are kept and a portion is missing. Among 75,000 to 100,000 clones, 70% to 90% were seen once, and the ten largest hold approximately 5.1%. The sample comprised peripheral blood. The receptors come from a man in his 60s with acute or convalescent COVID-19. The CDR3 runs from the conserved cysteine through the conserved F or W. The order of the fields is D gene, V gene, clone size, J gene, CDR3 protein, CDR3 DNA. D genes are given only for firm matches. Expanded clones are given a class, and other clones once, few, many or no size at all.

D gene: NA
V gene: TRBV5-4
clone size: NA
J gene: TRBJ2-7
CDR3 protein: CASSLQRSSYEQYF
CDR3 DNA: TGTGCCAGCAGCTTGCAACGGAGCTCCTACGAGCAGTACTTC

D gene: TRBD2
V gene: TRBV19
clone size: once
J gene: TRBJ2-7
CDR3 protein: CASSMAGGLAEQYF
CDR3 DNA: TGTGCCAGTAGTATGGCGGGGGGTCTAGCCGAGCAGTACTTC

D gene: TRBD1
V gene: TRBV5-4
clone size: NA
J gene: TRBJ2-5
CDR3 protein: CASSLDSGGQGVFETQYF
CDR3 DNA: TGTGCCAGCAGCTTGGATTCAGGGGGACAGGGGGTATTCGAGACCCAGTACTTC

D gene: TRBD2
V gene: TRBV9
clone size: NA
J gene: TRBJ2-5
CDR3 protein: CASSLGLAASGAQYF
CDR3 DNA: TGTGCCAGCAGCCTCGGACTAGCGGCCAGTGGGGCCCAGTACTTC

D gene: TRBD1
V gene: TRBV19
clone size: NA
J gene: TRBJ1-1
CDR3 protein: CASSTPGRGHPMNTEAFF
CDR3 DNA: TGTGCCAGTAGTACCCCGGGCAGGGGGCATCCCATGAACACTGAAGCTTTCTTT

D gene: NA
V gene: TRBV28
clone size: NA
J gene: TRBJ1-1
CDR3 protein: CASSLFSRLLNTEAFF
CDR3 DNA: TGTGCCAGCAGTTTATTTTCGAGGCTTTTGAACACTGAAGCTTTCTTT

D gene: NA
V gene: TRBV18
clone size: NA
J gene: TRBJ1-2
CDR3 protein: CASSPGKNYGYTF
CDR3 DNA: TGTGCCAGCTCACCCGGGAAAAACTATGGCTACACCTTC

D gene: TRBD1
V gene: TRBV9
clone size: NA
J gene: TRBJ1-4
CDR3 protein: CASSPGTGANEKLFF
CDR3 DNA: TGTGCCAGCAGCCCAGGGACAGGGGCTAATGAAAAACTGTTTTTT

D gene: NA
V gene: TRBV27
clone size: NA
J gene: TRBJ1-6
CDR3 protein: CASSLYPLAGAYNSPLHF
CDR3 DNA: TGTGCCAGCAGTTTATACCCCCTTGCAGGGGCATATAATTCACCCCTCCACTTT

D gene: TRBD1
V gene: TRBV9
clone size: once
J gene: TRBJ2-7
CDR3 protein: CASNSGTGYEQYF
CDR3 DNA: TGTGCCAGCAACTCCGGGACAGGGTACGAGCAGTACTTC

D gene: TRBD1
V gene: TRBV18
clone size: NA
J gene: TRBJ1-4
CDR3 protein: CASSATGGRIEKLFF
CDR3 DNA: TGTGCCAGCTCAGCAACAGGGGGGCGTATTGAAAAACTGTTTTTT

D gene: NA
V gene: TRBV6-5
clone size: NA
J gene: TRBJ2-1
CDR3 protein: CASSYGRYNEQFF
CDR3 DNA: TGTGCCAGCAGTTACGGCAGATACAATGAGCAGTTCTTC

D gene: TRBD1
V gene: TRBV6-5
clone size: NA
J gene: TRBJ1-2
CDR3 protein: CASRETGGRYGYTF
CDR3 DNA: TGTGCCAGCAGGGAGACAGGGGGTCGATATGGCTACACCTTC

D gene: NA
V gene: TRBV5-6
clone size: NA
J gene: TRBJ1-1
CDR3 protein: CASSLRRGHTEAFF
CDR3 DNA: TGTGCCAGCAGCTTGAGGCGGGGACACACTGAAGCTTTCTTT

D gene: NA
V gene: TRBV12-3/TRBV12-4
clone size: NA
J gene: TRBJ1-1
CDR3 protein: CASSQPSARAFF
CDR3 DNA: TGTGCCAGCAGTCAACCCTCGGCGCGGGCTTTCTTT

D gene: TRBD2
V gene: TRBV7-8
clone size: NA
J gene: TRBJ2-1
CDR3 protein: CASSYLSGGDNEQFF
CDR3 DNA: TGTGCCAGCAGCTATCTTAGCGGGGGCGACAATGAGCAGTTCTTC

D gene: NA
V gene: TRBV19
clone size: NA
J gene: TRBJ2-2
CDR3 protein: CASIQTANTGELFF
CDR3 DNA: TGTGCCAGTATCCAGACAGCGAACACCGGGGAGCTGTTTTTT

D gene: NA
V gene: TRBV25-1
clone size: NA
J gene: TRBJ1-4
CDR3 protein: CASSELFQGRRGEKLFF
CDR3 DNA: TGTGCCAGCAGTGAATTGTTCCAGGGGAGAAGAGGTGAAAAACTGTTTTTT

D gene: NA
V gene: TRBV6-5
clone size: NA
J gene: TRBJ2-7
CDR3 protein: CASSSFYEQYF
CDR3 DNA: TGTGCCAGCAGTTCCTTCTACGAGCAGTACTTC

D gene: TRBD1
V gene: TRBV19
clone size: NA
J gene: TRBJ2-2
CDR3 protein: CASRETGTAANTGELFF
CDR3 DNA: TGTGCCAGTAGAGAAACCGGGACAGCGGCGAACACCGGGGAGCTGTTTTTT

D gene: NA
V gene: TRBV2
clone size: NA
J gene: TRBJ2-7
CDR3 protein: CASSSRYEQYF
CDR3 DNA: TGTGCCAGCAGTTCCCGTTACGAGCAGTACTTC

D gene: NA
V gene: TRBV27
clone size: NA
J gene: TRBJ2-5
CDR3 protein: CASRPAPRETQYF
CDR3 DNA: TGTGCCAGCAGGCCAGCTCCTAGAGAGACCCAGTACTTC

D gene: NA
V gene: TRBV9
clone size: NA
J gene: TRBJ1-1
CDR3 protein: CASSAEGDETAEAFF
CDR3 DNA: TGTGCCAGCAGCGCTGAGGGAGACGAGACTGCTGAAGCTTTCTTT

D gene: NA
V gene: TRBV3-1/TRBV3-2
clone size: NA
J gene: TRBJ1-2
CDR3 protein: CASSQDRVIVYGYTF
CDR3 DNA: TGTGCCAGCAGCCAAGACAGGGTAATCGTTTATGGCTACACCTTC

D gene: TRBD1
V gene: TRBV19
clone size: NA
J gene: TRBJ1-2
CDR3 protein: CASSRDRANYGYTF
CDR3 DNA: TGTGCCAGTAGCAGAGACAGGGCTAACTATGGCTACACCTTC

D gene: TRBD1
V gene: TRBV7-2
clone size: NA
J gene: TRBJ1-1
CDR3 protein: CASRAGQGNTEAFF
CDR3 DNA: TGTGCCAGCAGAGCGGGACAGGGAAACACTGAAGCTTTCTTT

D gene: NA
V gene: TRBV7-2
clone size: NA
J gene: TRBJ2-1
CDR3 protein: CASRLEGSPGEQFF
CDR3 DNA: TGTGCCAGCAGATTGGAGGGGAGCCCCGGTGAGCAGTTCTTC

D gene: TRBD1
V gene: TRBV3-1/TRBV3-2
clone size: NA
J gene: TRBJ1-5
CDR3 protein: CASSSQPDRLQRDTQPQHF
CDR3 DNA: TGTGCCAGCAGCTCACAACCGGACAGGCTCCAGAGGGATACTCAGCCCCAGCATTTT

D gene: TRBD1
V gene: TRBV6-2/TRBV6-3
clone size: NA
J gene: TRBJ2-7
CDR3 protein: CASSLQGGRNEQYF
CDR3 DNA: TGTGCCAGCAGTTTACAGGGGGGAAGGAACGAGCAGTACTTC